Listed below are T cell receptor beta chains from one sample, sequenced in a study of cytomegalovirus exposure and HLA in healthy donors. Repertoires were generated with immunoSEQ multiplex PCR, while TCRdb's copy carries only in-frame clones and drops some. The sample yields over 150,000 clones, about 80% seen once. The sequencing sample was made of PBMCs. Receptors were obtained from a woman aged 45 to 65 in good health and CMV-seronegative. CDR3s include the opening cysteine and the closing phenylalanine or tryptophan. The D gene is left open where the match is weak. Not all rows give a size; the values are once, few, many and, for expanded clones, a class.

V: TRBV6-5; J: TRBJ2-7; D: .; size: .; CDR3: CASIQQVSYEQYF; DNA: TGTGCCAGCATTCAACAGGTTTCCTACGAGCAGTACTTC
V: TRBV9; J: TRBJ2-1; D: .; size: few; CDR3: CASSVSGTYNEQFF; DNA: TGTGCCAGCAGCGTTAGCGGAACCTACAATGAGCAGTTCTTC
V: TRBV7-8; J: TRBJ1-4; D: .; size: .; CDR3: CARRDEKLFF; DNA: TGTGCCAGGAGAGATGAAAAACTGTTTTTT
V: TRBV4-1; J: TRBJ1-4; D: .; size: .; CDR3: CASSQEFLSGGVANEKLFF; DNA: TGCGCCAGCAGCCAAGAATTTCTGAGCGGAGGGGTGGCTAATGAAAAACTGTTTTTT
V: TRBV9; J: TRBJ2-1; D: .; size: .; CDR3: CASGVIEYEQFF; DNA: TGTGCCAGCGGCGTAATTGAGTATGAGCAGTTCTTC
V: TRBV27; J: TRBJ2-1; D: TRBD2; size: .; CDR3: CASKGLAGVNEQFF; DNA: TGTGCCAGCAAAGGACTAGCGGGAGTCAATGAGCAGTTCTTC
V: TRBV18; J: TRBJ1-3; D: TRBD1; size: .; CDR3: CASSLEIGTGSGNTIYF; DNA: TGTGCCAGCTCACTCGAAATAGGGACAGGCTCTGGAAACACCATATATTTT
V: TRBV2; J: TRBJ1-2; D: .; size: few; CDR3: CASRLANYGYTF; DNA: TGTGCCAGCAGGTTAGCTAACTATGGCTACACCTTC
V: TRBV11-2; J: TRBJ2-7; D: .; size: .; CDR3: CASSRTTGVAYEQYF; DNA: TGTGCCAGCAGCCGTACGACAGGAGTTGCCTACGAGCAGTACTTC
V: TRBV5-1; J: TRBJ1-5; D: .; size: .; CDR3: CASSSGGNQPQHF; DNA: TGCGCCAGCAGCTCAGGCGGCAATCAGCCCCAGCATTTT
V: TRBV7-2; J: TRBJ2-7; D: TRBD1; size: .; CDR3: CASSFPGQSSYEQYF; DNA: TGTGCCAGCAGCTTCCCGGGACAGAGCTCCTACGAGCAGTACTTC
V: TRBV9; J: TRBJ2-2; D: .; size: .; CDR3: CASSVVSRPNTGELFF; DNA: TGTGCCAGCAGCGTAGTGAGTCGCCCGAACACCGGGGAGCTGTTTTTT
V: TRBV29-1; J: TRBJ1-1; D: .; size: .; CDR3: CSVVRGEAFF; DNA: TGCAGCGTTGTTCGAGGGGAAGCTTTCTTT
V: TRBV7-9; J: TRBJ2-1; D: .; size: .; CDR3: CASRPPGYNEQFF; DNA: TGTGCCAGCAGACCACCCGGGTACAATGAGCAGTTCTTC
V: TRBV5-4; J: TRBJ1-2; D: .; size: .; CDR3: CASTLGAQGNYGYTF; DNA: TGTGCCAGCACCCTTGGAGCACAGGGAAACTATGGCTACACCTTC
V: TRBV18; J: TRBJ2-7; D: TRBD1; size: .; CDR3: CASSPRTGPPYEQYF; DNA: TGTGCCAGCTCACCTAGGACAGGTCCCCCCTACGAGCAGTACTTC
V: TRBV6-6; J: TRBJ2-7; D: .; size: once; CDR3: CASSYFSLGAEQYF; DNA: TGTGCCAGCAGTTACTTTTCTTTGGGGGCCGAGCAGTACTTC
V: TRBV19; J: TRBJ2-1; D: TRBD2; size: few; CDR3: CASSMGGEGLRNEQFF; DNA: TGTGCCAGTAGTATGGGTGGGGAGGGCCTGCGGAATGAGCAGTTCTTC
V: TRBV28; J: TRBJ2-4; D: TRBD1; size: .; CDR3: CASSSDREFPIAKNIQYF; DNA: TGTGCCAGCAGCTCGGACAGGGAGTTCCCTATAGCCAAAAACATTCAGTACTTC
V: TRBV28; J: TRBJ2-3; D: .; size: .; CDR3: CASSLYTDTQYF; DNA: TGTGCCAGCAGCCTCTACACAGATACGCAGTATTTT
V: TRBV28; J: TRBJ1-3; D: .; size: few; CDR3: CASRNPGSGNTIYF; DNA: TGTGCCAGCAGGAACCCAGGGTCTGGAAACACCATATATTTT
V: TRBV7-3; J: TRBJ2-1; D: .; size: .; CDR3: CASSPPGPSSYNEQFF; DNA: TGTGCCAGCAGTCCACCCGGTCCAAGCTCCTACAATGAGCAGTTCTTC
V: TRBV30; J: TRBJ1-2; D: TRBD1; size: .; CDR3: CAWTDREYGYTF; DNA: TGTGCCTGGACCGACAGGGAATATGGCTACACCTTC
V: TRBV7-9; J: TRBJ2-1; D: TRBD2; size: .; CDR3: CASSPEGGVNEQFF; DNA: TGTGCCAGCAGCCCCGAGGGAGGGGTCAATGAGCAGTTCTTC
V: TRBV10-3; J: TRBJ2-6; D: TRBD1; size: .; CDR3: CATSRDRDFSGANVLTF; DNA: TGTGCCACAAGTCGGGACAGGGATTTCTCTGGGGCCAACGTCCTGACTTTC
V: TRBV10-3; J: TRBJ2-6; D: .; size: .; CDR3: CAISGQGSGANVLTF; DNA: TGTGCCATCAGTGGTCAGGGTTCTGGGGCCAACGTCCTGACTTTC
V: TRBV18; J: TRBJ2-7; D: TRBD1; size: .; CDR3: CASSRGQLTYEQYF; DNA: TGTGCCAGCTCAAGGGGACAGCTAACCTACGAGCAGTACTTC
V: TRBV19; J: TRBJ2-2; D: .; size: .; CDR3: CASSIQGLDTGELFF; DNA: TGTGCCAGTAGTATCCAGGGTCTGGACACCGGGGAGCTGTTTTTT
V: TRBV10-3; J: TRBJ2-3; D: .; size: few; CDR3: CAIGADNLMVLTDTQYF; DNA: TGTGCCATCGGGGCCGATAACTTAATGGTCCTCACAGATACGCAGTATTTT
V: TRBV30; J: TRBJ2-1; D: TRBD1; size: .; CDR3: CAWRTGSFSYNEQFF; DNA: TGTGCCTGGAGGACAGGGTCCTTCTCCTACAATGAGCAGTTCTTC
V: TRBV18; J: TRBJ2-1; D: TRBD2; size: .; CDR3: CASSPGLGKTYNEQFF; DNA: TGTGCCAGCTCACCCGGACTAGGAAAGACCTACAATGAGCAGTTCTTC
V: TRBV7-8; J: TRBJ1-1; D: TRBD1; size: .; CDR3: CASSLDRGSVTEAFF; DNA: TGTGCCAGCAGCTTAGACAGGGGCTCCGTCACTGAAGCTTTCTTT
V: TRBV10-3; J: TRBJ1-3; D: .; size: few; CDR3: CAIRLSSGNTIYF; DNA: TGTGCCATCAGATTGAGCTCTGGAAACACCATATATTTT
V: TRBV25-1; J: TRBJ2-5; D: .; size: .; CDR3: CASSEGDSRETQYF; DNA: TGTGCCAGCAGTGAAGGGGACTCTCGAGAGACCCAGTACTTC
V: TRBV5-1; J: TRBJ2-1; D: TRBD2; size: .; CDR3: CASRRLAGGGGQFF; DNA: TGCGCCAGCAGGCGACTAGCGGGAGGCGGTGGGCAGTTCTTC
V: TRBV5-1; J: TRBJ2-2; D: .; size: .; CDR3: CASSLSENTGELFF; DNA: TGCGCCAGCAGCTTAAGCGAGAACACCGGGGAGCTGTTTTTT
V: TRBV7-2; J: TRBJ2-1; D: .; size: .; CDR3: CASNLPALGANEQFF; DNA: TGTGCCAGCAACCTCCCTGCCCTAGGGGCGAATGAGCAGTTCTTC
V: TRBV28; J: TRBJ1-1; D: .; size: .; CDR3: CASSLSHSNTEAFF; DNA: TGTGCCAGCAGTTTATCGCACTCAAACACTGAAGCTTTCTTT
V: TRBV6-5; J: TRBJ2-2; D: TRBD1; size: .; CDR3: CASSHRQGSGGELFF; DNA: TGTGCCAGCAGTCATCGACAGGGGTCGGGCGGGGAGCTGTTTTTT
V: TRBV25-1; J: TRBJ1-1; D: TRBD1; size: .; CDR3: CASKGQRNTEAFF; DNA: TGTGCCAGCAAGGGACAGAGGAACACTGAAGCTTTCTTT
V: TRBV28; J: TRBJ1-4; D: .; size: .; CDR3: CASSLAGAANEKLFF; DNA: TGTGCCAGCAGTTTAGCGGGGGCGGCTAATGAAAAACTGTTTTTT
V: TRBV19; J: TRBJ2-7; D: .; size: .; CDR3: CASSIEGQGKNEQYF; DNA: TGTGCCAGTAGTATAGAGGGGCAGGGGAAGAACGAGCAGTACTTC
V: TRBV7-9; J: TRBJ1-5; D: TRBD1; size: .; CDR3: CASSLGGTGRQPQHF; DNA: TGTGCCAGCAGCTTAGGGGGGACAGGAAGACAGCCCCAGCATTTT
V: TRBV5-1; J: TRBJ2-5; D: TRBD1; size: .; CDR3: CASSVQGAMGETQYF; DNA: TGCGCCAGCAGCGTGCAGGGGGCGATGGGGGAGACCCAGTACTTC
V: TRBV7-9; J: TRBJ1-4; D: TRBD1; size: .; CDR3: CASDRDRGEKLFF; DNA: TGTGCCAGCGACCGGGACAGAGGAGAAAAACTGTTTTTT
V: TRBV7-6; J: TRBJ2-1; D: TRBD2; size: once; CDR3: CASSLFASGSVGEQFF; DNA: TGTGCCAGCAGCTTATTCGCTAGCGGGAGTGTAGGTGAGCAGTTCTTC
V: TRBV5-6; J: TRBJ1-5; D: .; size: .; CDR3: CASSFGITSNQPQHF; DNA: TGTGCCAGCAGCTTTGGTATTACAAGCAATCAGCCCCAGCATTTT
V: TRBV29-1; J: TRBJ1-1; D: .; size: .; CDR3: CSVEEVYRAFF; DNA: TGCAGCGTTGAAGAGGTTTATAGAGCTTTCTTT
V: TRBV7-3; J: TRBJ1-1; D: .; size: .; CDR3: CASSAGLQGTEAFF; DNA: TGTGCCAGCAGCGCGGGACTGCAAGGCACTGAAGCTTTCTTT
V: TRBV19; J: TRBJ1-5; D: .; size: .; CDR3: CASMDTWSRMSLNNQPQHF; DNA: TGTGCCAGTATGGATACTTGGAGTCGGATGAGTTTGAACAATCAGCCCCAGCATTTT
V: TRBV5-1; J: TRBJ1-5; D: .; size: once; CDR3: CASSLMPGEYQPQHF; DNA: TGCGCCAGCAGCTTAATGCCAGGGGAATATCAGCCCCAGCATTTT
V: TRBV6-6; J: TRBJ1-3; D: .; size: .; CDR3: CASRSPGTFSGNTIYF; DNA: TGTGCCAGCAGGTCTCCCGGGACTTTCTCTGGAAACACCATATATTTT
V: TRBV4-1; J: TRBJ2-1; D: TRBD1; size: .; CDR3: CASSQPGQGRLKFF; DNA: TGCGCCAGCAGCCAGCCGGGACAGGGGCGCCTCAAGTTCTTC
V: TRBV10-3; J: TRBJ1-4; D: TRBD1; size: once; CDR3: CAIAGTGAEKLFF; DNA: TGTGCCATCGCAGGGACAGGGGCAGAAAAACTGTTTTTT
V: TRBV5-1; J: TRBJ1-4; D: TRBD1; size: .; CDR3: CASSRDRSNEKLFF; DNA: TGCGCCAGCAGTCGGGACAGGAGTAATGAAAAACTGTTTTTT
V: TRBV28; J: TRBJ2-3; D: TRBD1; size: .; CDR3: CASSPTGTGGTDTQYF; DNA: TGTGCCAGCAGTCCCACCGGGACAGGGGGCACAGATACGCAGTATTTT
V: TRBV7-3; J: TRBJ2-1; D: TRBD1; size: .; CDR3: CASSRQGAESNEQFF; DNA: TGTGCCAGCAGCAGACAGGGAGCGGAGTCCAATGAGCAGTTCTTC
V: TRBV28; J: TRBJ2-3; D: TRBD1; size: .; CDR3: CASSLGPGQGTDTQYF; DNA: TGTGCCAGCAGCTTAGGGCCGGGACAGGGGACAGATACGCAGTATTTT
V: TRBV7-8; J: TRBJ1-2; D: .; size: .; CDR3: CASSYRALGGYTF; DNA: TGTGCCAGCAGTTACAGGGCACTGGGGGGCTACACCTTC